This is a list of T cell receptor beta chains from one sample in a study of T cells in narcolepsy. Only in-frame clones appear in the TCRdb table, and some are missing; sequencing was by immunoSEQ multiplex PCR. The table lists under 35,000 clones, around 87% of them singletons, with approximately 0.89% in the top ten. The sequenced sample consisted of memory (CD45RA-) CD4+ T cells from blood. The receptor set was obtained from a human donor in good health. Each CDR3 is given with its conserved first and last residue. Fields, in order: clone size, V gene, J gene, CDR3 protein. Size is omitted from some rows. Given values are once, few, many or a class for expanded clones.

>once|TRBV5-4|TRBJ2-7
CASSLPPSGGAREQYF
>-|TRBV7-2|TRBJ2-5
CASSLVDRSQETQYF
>-|TRBV2|TRBJ1-1
CASRRDRDTEAFF
>-|TRBV4-1|TRBJ2-6
CASSQHGRGVGANVLTF
>-|TRBV27|TRBJ1-2
CASSSTIDRGRGYTF
>-|TRBV11-2|TRBJ2-2
CASSLGGNTGELFF
>-|TRBV11-3|TRBJ1-1
CASSLGGGNRDTEAFF
>-|TRBV6-6|TRBJ2-7
CASSYTSYEQYF
>-|TRBV19|TRBJ2-1
CASTAASGYNEQFF
>-|TRBV6-5|TRBJ1-5
CASSSGVGQPQHF
>-|TRBV27|TRBJ2-1
CASRRTGTGTNEQFF
>-|TRBV7-3|TRBJ1-5
CASSLGPGPNQPQHF
>-|TRBV7-9|TRBJ2-5
CASSLLGQQETQYF
>-|TRBV11-2|TRBJ2-1
CASSLARLAGAREQFF
>-|TRBV2|TRBJ2-7
CASSESQGTYEQYF
>-|TRBV19|TRBJ2-5
CASSSRGFEQYF
>-|TRBV15|TRBJ2-5
CATSRGRGETQYF
>-|TRBV11-1|TRBJ1-1
CASSLQGSTEAFF
>-|TRBV6-1|TRBJ1-5
CASGRGQGQDQPQHF
>-|TRBV5-1|TRBJ2-1
CASSLEGQVPAGEQFF
>-|TRBV7-2|TRBJ2-1
CASSLLAGGYNEQFF
>-|TRBV9|TRBJ1-2
CASSAHTGSFNYGYTF
>-|TRBV7-8|TRBJ1-2
CASSLVVAGTAVTNYGYTF
>few|TRBV6-1|TRBJ1-4
CASSDGTATNEKLFF
>-|TRBV18|TRBJ2-7
CASSALTGHAYEQYF
>-|TRBV7-9|TRBJ1-3
CASSFVGVGNTIYF